The 21 T cell receptor beta chains presented below share a single source sample, sequenced in a study of identical twins. TCRdb recomputed calls from the 5' RACE reads with MiXCR, one row per CDR3 protein. Among approximately 550,000 distinct CDR3 sequences listed, about 22% were seen once. The same data also went into a second study, on yellow fever vaccine responses in identical twins.

The specimen sequenced was CD4+ T cells sorted from blood. The receptors originated from a woman in her late teens or twenties in good health.

CDR3 nucleotides: TGTGCCAGCAGTTTTAATGAGGGTCGGCAGTTCTTC. Its protein is CASSFNEGRQFF. The gene calls are TRBV12-3 or TRBV12-4 and TRBJ2-1; tentative D call: TRBD2 (5 bases). Trimming took off 3 bases at V and 12 bases at J, with 12 bases between the two ends. This CDR3 contains 12 residues.

This clonotype was picked up a small number of times. The rearrangement links TRBV6-1 to TRBJ1-5, with TRBD1 matching over 7 bases. This CDR3 has 15 amino acids. V trimming: 5 bases; J trimming: 3 bases; junction bases outside the gene matches: 7. CDR1 is MNHNS and CDR2 is SASEGT in the germline V gene. The CDR3, as DNA: TGTGCCAGCAGTAAGGGACAGACAATCAATCAGCCCCAGCATTTT. This gives the protein CASSKGQTINQPQHF.

This clonotype was seen only a few times. V and J are TRBV5-1 and TRBJ2-1; D remains ambiguous. The V end lost 3 bases, the J end lost 0 bases, and 7 bases lay between the germline ends. This CDR3 has 14 residues. CDR1 is SGHRS, CDR2 YFSETQ, per germline. The CDR3 here is CASSSDFSYNEQFF. In DNA form, the CDR3 reads TGCGCCAGCAGCTCCGATTTCTCCTACAATGAGCAGTTCTTC.

This clonotype has just a few counts. The chain couples TRBV9 to TRBJ2-1; TRBD2 agrees at 7 bases. The CDR3 is 16 amino acids. V shed 0 bases and J 10 bases; nucleotides not matched to a gene: 13. Germline assignment: CDR1 SGDLS and CDR2 YYNGEE. This chain's CDR3 is CASSVDVGSGVSEQFF. In nucleotides, the CDR3 is TGTGCCAGCAGCGTAGATGTGGGAAGCGGGGTTTCGGAGCAGTTCTTC. Combining the CDR3 with reference TRBV9 and TRBJ2-1 gives the whole variable domain DSGVTQTPKHLITATGQRVTLRCSPRSGDLSVYWYQQSLDQGLQFLIQYYNGEERAKGNILERFSAQQFPDLHSELNLSSLELGDSALYFCASSVDVGSGVSEQFFGPGTRLTVL.

CDR3 loop: CASSLLGGSEAFF. The CDR3 bases are TGTGCCAGCAGTTTATTAGGCGGGTCTGAAGCTTTCTTT. The chain couples TRBV28 to TRBJ1-1; D is unclear. The germline gives CDR1 MDHEN, CDR2 SYDVKM. The CDR3 has 13 amino acids. V was clipped by 1 base and J by 6 bases, with 9 bases between them.

The sample holds a few counts of this clonotype. This rearrangement joins TRBV20-1 to TRBJ2-5; tentative D call: TRBD2 (6 bases). Germline V lookup: CDR1 DFQATT, CDR2 SNEGSKA (reference sequence). The germline V and J ends were trimmed by 2 bases and 2 bases, with 12 bases remaining between them. The CDR3 runs 14 residues. The CDR3 sequence: CSARSFRGQETQYF. As DNA, the CDR3 is TGCAGTGCTAGAAGCTTCCGGGGGCAAGAGACCCAGTACTTC.

J is TRBJ1-2 and V is TRBV5-1; 10 bases are a match to TRBD1. Looked up from germline, CDR1 is SGHRS and CDR2 is YFSETQ. This CDR3 contains 14 residues. V shed 3 bases and J 8 bases; nucleotides not matched to a gene: 7. CDR3 coding DNA: TGCGCCAGCAGCTGGGGGACAGGGGCTCGAGGCTACACCTTC. Translation gives CASSWGTGARGYTF.

V and J are TRBV6-1 and TRBJ2-1; 8 bases are a match to TRBD2. Unmatched junction bases numbered 7, after V lost 6 bases and J lost 3 bases. The CDR3 totals 15 residues. Germline CDR1 MNHNS, CDR2 SASEGT. As DNA, the CDR3 is TGTGCCAGCAGACGGGAGGGTAGTCTCTACAATGAGCAGTTCTTC. Translation: CASRREGSLYNEQFF.

This clonotype was seen many times. The V and J genes are TRBV5-1 and TRBJ2-1, with TRBD2 identical over 9 bases. The CDR3 runs 16 residues. V trimming: 5 bases; J trimming: 2 bases; junction bases outside the gene matches: 8. Germline CDR1 reads SGHRS; CDR2 reads YFSETQ. The CDR3 region has the DNA TGCGCCAGCAGGCCAGGGACTAGCTTGGCCTACAATGAGCAGTTCTTC. It specifies CASRPGTSLAYNEQFF.

The V and J genes are TRBV5-4 and TRBJ2-1; perhaps TRBD2 as D (5 bases). V lost 4 bases to trimming and J lost 6 bases, with 11 bases between them. Germline V gene sequence: CDR1 SGHNT, CDR2 YYREEE (reference sequence). This CDR3 contains 13 residues. The CDR3 spells CASSPGLTNEQFF. For the CDR3, the DNA is TGTGCCAGCAGCCCTGGACTTACCAATGAGCAGTTCTTC.

V and J are TRBV12-5 and TRBJ1-1; maybe TRBD1 (6 bases). Trimming pared 7 bases from V and 1 base from J, leaving 10 bases between. Per germline, CDR1 LGHNT and CDR2 FRNRAP. This CDR3 contains 13 residues. The CDR3: CASALQGNTEAFF. In nucleotides, the CDR3 is TGTGCTAGTGCCCTACAGGGGAACACTGAAGCTTTCTTT.

The chain's CDR3 is CASSQAVTRGSPLHF. The CDR3 DNA follows: TGTGCCAGCAGCCAAGCTGTGACCAGGGGTTCACCCCTCCACTTT. The chain joins TRBV3-1 to TRBJ1-6, with a weak D call TRBD1 (6 bases). V lost 1 base to trimming and J lost 9 bases, with 13 bases between them. The CDR3 spans 15 residues. From germline, CDR1 is LGHDT and CDR2 YNNKEL (reference sequence). The full variable domain, rest sourced from reference TRBV3-1 and TRBJ1-6, is DTAVSQTPKYLVTQMGNDKSIKCEQNLGHDTMYWYKQDSKKFLKIMFSYNNKELIINETVPNRFSPKSPDKAHLNLHINSLELGDSAVYFCASSQAVTRGSPLHFGNGTRLTVT.

The J gene is TRBJ1-1, the V gene TRBV5-1, with D possibly being TRBD1 (5 bases). With 3 bases removed from V and 0 bases from J, the gap between germline ends came to 15 bases. Germline V CDR1 and CDR2: SGHRS, YFSETQ. There are 16 residues in the CDR3. CDR3 loop: CASSSGAGFMNTEAFF. The CDR3 DNA follows: TGCGCCAGCAGCTCCGGGGCAGGGTTCATGAACACTGAAGCTTTCTTT.

The chain employs TRBV12-3 or TRBV12-4 and TRBJ2-1, with 11 bases fitting TRBD2. The CDR3 is 19 amino acids. The V segment lost 5 bases and the J segment 0 bases; nucleotides outside the gene matches: 12. CDR3 in DNA: TGTGCCAGCAGTCCAGGACTAGCGGGCACTTCCAACTCCTACAATGAGCAGTTCTTC. It is translated as CASSPGLAGTSNSYNEQFF.

The chain couples TRBV18 to TRBJ2-7, with 9 bases identical to TRBD1. The CDR3 consists of 16 residues. CDR1 KGHSH and CDR2 LQKENI come from the germline V gene. Germline trimming cut 4 bases from V and 2 bases from J; bases unmatched to any gene: 9. The CDR3 is CASSQGGTGLPYEQYF. The DNA of the CDR3 is TGTGCCAGCTCACAAGGCGGGACAGGGCTCCCCTACGAGCAGTACTTC.

This clonotype was detected a few times. The chain carries TRBV7-9 and TRBJ2-7; maybe TRBD1 (5 bases). The CDR3 consists of 13 residues. Trimming left V 5 bases short and J 2 bases short, with 10 bases between. Germline-derived CDR1 and CDR2 are SEHNR and FQNEAQ (reference sequence). The CDR3 region has the DNA TGTGCCAGCAGCCCCAGGGCAGCCTACGAGCAGTACGTC. Amino acid sequence: CASSPRAAYEQYV.

With respect to this clonotype: An end of the junction differs from the germline gene, which may be a read error. The V gene is TRBV20-1, the J gene TRBJ2-5; 10 bases line up with TRBD1. The CDR3 is made up of 17 amino acids. Germline V CDR1 and CDR2: DFQATT, SNEGSKA (reference sequence). DNA of the CDR3: TGCTGTGCTAGAGATGCCCTCGCGACAGGGGGCATCGAGACCCAGTACTTC. It is translated as CCARDALATGGIETQYF.

The chain joins TRBV28 to TRBJ2-5; 8 positions agree with TRBD2. Germline V gene lookup returns CDR1 MDHEN and CDR2 SYDVKM. The CDR3 extends over 16 amino acids. V was pared by 5 bases and J by 5 bases, with 13 bases of the junction left unmatched. CDR3 protein: CASSPRPGLGLETQYF. The CDR3, as DNA: TGTGCCAGCAGTCCGAGACCGGGACTAGGGTTGGAGACCCAGTACTTC.

Here the CDR3 reads CATSPGQGGHEQFF. The DNA of the CDR3 is TGTGCCACCAGTCCGGGACAGGGAGGGCATGAGCAGTTCTTC. V usage is TRBV24-1 and J usage is TRBJ2-1; TRBD1 agrees at 9 bases. The CDR3 covers 14 residues. CDR1 KGHDR and CDR2 SFDVKD come from the germline V gene. V lost 6 bases to trimming and J lost 8 bases; unmatched junction nucleotides: 7.

The chain employs TRBV11-2 and TRBJ2-1; 8 bases agree with TRBD2. CDR3 size: 20 residues. Germline trimming cut 5 bases from V and 8 bases from J; bases unmatched to any gene: 26. Germline V gene lookup returns CDR1 SGHAT and CDR2 FQNNGV. In DNA form, the CDR3 reads TGTGCCAGCAGCCGGACTAGCCTTCCCCGAAAAAACCCCCGGGGGGATGAGCAGTTCTTC. Protein sequence: CASSRTSLPRKNPRGDEQFF.

The chain has TRBV5-1 and TRBJ1-1; TRBD1 aligns across 7 bases. CDR3 size: 15 residues. The V segment lost 0 bases and the J segment 5 bases; nucleotides outside the gene matches: 7. Germline CDR1 is SGHRS and CDR2 is YFSETQ. CDR3 DNA sequence: TGCGCCAGCAGCTTGGGGTGGGCAGGGGGTACTGAAGCTTTCTTT. Translated: CASSLGWAGGTEAFF.